A single sample is the source of the 29 T cell receptor beta chains below, sequenced in a study of CD8+CD57+ T cells in acquired aplastic anemia. Genomic DNA served as template for TCR beta VDJ and CDR3 profiling. TCRdb re-called the reads with MiXCR, one entry per CDR3 protein. The sample includes 160,000 or so distinct CDR3 sequences, less than 50% of them seen just once. It was patients with CD8+CD57+ cell expansion by flow cytometry who were chosen for sequencing. The sequenced material came from sorted CD4+, CD8+, or CD8+CD57+ T cells (not recorded which) from PBMCs. The source of these receptors is a human donor with aplastic anemia.

In its sample, this clonotype was seen many times. The chain links TRBV9 to TRBJ2-1; 7 bases fit TRBD2. The CDR3 is made up of 14 amino acids. The germline gives CDR1 SGDLS, CDR2 YYNGEE. Losses at the gene ends were 6 bases for V and 9 bases for J; bases not matched to a gene: 12. This CDR3 is CASTPGGGLGEQFF. In DNA, the CDR3 is TGTGCCAGCACCCCCGGCGGGGGACTGGGTGAGCAGTTCTTC.

This clonotype was seen many times. DNA for the CDR3: TGCAGTGCTAGAGGGGACACCTTGAACACCGGGGAGCTGTTTTTT. Encoded protein: CSARGDTLNTGELFF. The V call is TRBV20-1, the J call TRBJ2-2; D perhaps matches TRBD1 (6 bases). CDR1 and CDR2 (germline): DFQATT, SNEGSKA (reference sequence). The CDR3 runs 15 residues. Trimming left V 1 base short and J 1 base short, with 10 bases between.

There are many counts of this clonotype. The chain joins TRBV4-1 to TRBJ1-4; D is possibly TRBD1 (5 bases). The V gene's germline CDR1 is MGHRA and CDR2 YSYEKL. V was trimmed by 0 bases and J by 0 bases, leaving 8 bases between them. CDR3 length equals 16 residues. The CDR3 protein is CASSQDTGATNEKLFF. The CDR3 DNA is TGCGCCAGCAGCCAAGACACAGGAGCAACTAATGAAAAACTGTTTTTT.

This clonotype came up many times. The CDR3, as DNA: TGCAGTGCTAGAAGACCGGGACAGGGCTACGAAAAACTGTTTTTT. Its protein product is CSARRPGQGYEKLFF. The rearrangement uses TRBV20-1 and TRBJ1-4; TRBD1 matches at 9 bases. The CDR3 is 15 amino acids. With V trimmed by 2 bases and J by 8 bases, 9 bases remained unmatched. From germline, CDR1 is DFQATT and CDR2 SNEGSKA (reference sequence).

This chain uses TRBV24-1 with TRBJ2-7; 14 bases are shared with TRBD2. CDR3 size: 14 residues. Germline-derived CDR1 and CDR2 are KGHDR and SFDVKD. V was clipped by 12 bases and J by 3 bases; unmatched bases: 6. The CDR3 here is CAARTSGGIYEQYF. DNA of the CDR3: TGTGCCGCCCGGACTAGCGGGGGGATCTACGAGCAGTACTTC.

This clonotype was observed many times. The rearrangement uses TRBV12-3 or TRBV12-4 and TRBJ1-5; no firm D call. The CDR3 extends over 13 amino acids. The V and J ends lost 3 bases and 5 bases respectively, with 8 bases between them. This chain's CDR3 is CASSFAGDQPQHF. The CDR3 DNA sequence: TGTGCCAGCAGTTTTGCTGGGGATCAGCCCCAGCATTTT.

This clonotype was picked up one time. The genes are TRBV28 and TRBJ1-1, with a possible D match to TRBD1 (5 bases). The CDR3 length is 14 residues. The germline V and J ends were trimmed by 11 bases and 1 base, with 17 bases remaining between them. From germline, CDR1 is MDHEN and CDR2 SYDVKM. CDR3 loop: CAAMRFDRNTEAFF. DNA for the CDR3: TGTGCCGCCATGCGTTTCGACAGGAACACTGAAGCTTTCTTT.

This clonotype was counted only a few times. This chain connects TRBV18 to TRBJ2-3; D not certain. Trimming took off 6 bases at V and 2 bases at J, with 12 bases between the two ends. Per the germline V gene, CDR1 is KGHSH and CDR2 is LQKENI. The CDR3 length is 14 residues. CDR3 sequence (DNA): TGTGCCAGCTCCCCCTTAGGTGTCACAGATACGCAGTATTTT. It yields the protein CASSPLGVTDTQYF.

This clonotype has more than one count but fewer than ten. The chain links TRBV28 to TRBJ2-2; 11 bases line up with TRBD1. Germline CDR1 is MDHEN and CDR2 is SYDVKM. V trimming: 2 bases; J trimming: 3 bases; junction bases outside the gene matches: 5. The CDR3 extends over 17 amino acids. CDR3 in amino acids: CASSLGQGARDTGELFF. The CDR3 nucleotides read TGTGCCAGCAGTTTAGGACAGGGGGCGCGGGACACCGGGGAGCTGTTTTTT.

The V call is TRBV6-5, the J call TRBJ1-5; unclear D gene. The V and J ends lost 3 bases and 6 bases respectively, with 12 bases between them. The germline V gene encodes CDR1 MNHEY and CDR2 SVGAGI. This CDR3 spans 14 amino acids. CDR3 coding DNA: TGTGCCAGCAGTTATATCCAAACGACTCAGCCCCAGCATTTT. Residues: CASSYIQTTQPQHF.

This clonotype appeared a single time. V usage is TRBV11-2 and J usage is TRBJ1-5; D is uncertain. Germline CDR1 is SGHAT and CDR2 is FQNNGV. V was trimmed by 1 base and J by 5 bases, leaving 6 bases between them. This CDR3 region has 13 residues. In DNA form, the CDR3 reads TGTGCCAGCAGCTTAGTTGCAGATCAGCCCCAGCATTTT. As protein: CASSLVADQPQHF. Drawing the rest from reference TRBV11-2 and TRBJ1-5, the complete variable domain is EAGVAQSPRYKIIEKRQSVAFWCNPISGHATLYWYQQILGQGPKLLIQFQNNGVVDDSQLPKDRFSAERLKGVDSTLKIQPAKLEDSAVYLCASSLVADQPQHFGDGTRLSIL.

V usage is TRBV10-1 and J usage is TRBJ2-7; 8 bases are shared with TRBD1. The V segment lost 5 bases and the J segment 4 bases; nucleotides outside the gene matches: 16. Germline V gives CDR1 WNHNN, CDR2 SYGVQD (reference sequence). The CDR3 has 17 amino acids. Here the CDR3 reads CASSNVGQGKSSYEQYF. The CDR3 coding sequence is TGCGCCAGCAGTAACGTCGGACAGGGTAAAAGTTCTTACGAGCAGTACTTC.

The table lists this clonotype with many counts. This sequence joins TRBV11-2 and TRBJ2-3, with 13 bases fitting TRBD2. This CDR3 region has 17 residues. Germline CDR1 SGHAT, CDR2 FQNNGV. V shed 5 bases, J shed 1 base, and the junction held 6 bases outside the gene matches. The CDR3 coding sequence is TGTGCCAGCAGCCCTCGACTAGCGGGGGGTCGCACAGATACGCAGTATTTT. It codes for CASSPRLAGGRTDTQYF.

The chain has TRBV4-3 and TRBJ2-3; 9 bases fit TRBD1. V trimming: 0 bases; J trimming: 4 bases; junction bases outside the gene matches: 17. This CDR3 is built from 20 residues. Germline V lookup: CDR1 LGHNA, CDR2 YSLEER. The CDR3 here is CASSQERGGPGTGIPDTQYF. The CDR3 coding sequence is TGCGCCAGCAGCCAAGAGAGGGGAGGACCCGGGACAGGGATCCCAGATACGCAGTATTTT.

This clonotype was recorded many times. The chain employs TRBV11-2 and TRBJ2-3; 7 nucleotides align to TRBD1. Trimming at V came to 2 bases and at J to 2 bases, leaving 1 base not matched to a gene. This CDR3 is built from 14 residues. CDR1 and CDR2 from the germline V gene are SGHAT and FQNNGV. CDR3 protein: CASSLTGDTDTQYF. The CDR3 coding sequence is TGTGCCAGCAGCTTAACAGGGGACACAGATACGCAGTATTTT.

This clonotype was seen at least ten times. V and J are TRBV10-3 and TRBJ2-1, with TRBD2 matching 14 bases. CDR3 size: 13 residues. Germline values: CDR1 ENHRY, CDR2 SYGVKD. Germline trimming cut 9 bases from V and 6 bases from J; bases unmatched to any gene: 1. The CDR3 spells CAIGTSGSNEQFF. CDR3 nucleotides: TGTGCCATAGGGACTAGCGGGAGCAATGAGCAGTTCTTC.

The V gene is TRBV29-1, the J gene TRBJ1-5, with TRBD1 as a possible D gene (6 bases). From germline, CDR1 is SQVTM and CDR2 ANQGSEA. V was cut by 6 bases and J by 2 bases, with 23 bases left in between. CDR3 length equals 17 residues. The CDR3 here is CSVAGDPLTGRNQPQHF. CDR3 DNA sequence: TGCAGCGTCGCAGGGGATCCTTTAACCGGGCGCAATCAGCCCCAGCATTTT.

The V and J genes are TRBV10-3 and TRBJ1-1; no definite D call. The V end lost 2 bases, the J end lost 13 bases, and 11 bases lay between the germline ends. From germline, CDR1 is ENHRY and CDR2 SYGVKD. This CDR3 spans 11 amino acids. This CDR3 is CAISEGRIGFF. The CDR3 DNA reads TGTGCCATCAGTGAGGGGAGGATTGGTTTCTTT.

There are many counts of this clonotype. The J gene is TRBJ2-3, the V gene TRBV9; 7 bases align to TRBD2. Germline values: CDR1 SGDLS, CDR2 YYNGEE. V lost 2 bases, J lost 1 base, and 4 bases stayed unmatched. The CDR3 has 15 residues. The CDR3 nucleotides read TGTGCCAGCAGCGTGTCTACTAGCGGCACAGATACGCAGTATTTT. Amino acid sequence: CASSVSTSGTDTQYF.

This clonotype was picked up many times. The chain has TRBV15 and TRBJ1-1; tentative D call: TRBD1 (6 bases). CDR1 and CDR2 from the germline V gene are LNHNV and YYDKDF (reference sequence). The CDR3 sequence is 16 residues long. Between the trimmed V and J ends, which lost 5 bases and 5 bases, there was a span of 21 bases. In nucleotides, the CDR3 is TGTGCCACCAGCTCGGGGGGGAGGGGGGGGGTAACTGAAGCTTTCTTT. It specifies CATSSGGRGGVTEAFF. Supplemented by reference TRBV15 and TRBJ1-1, the full variable domain reads DAMVIQNPRYQVTQFGKPVTLSCSQTLNHNVMYWYQQKSSQAPKLLFHYYDKDFNNEADTPDNFQSRRPNTSFCFLDIRSPGLGDTAMYLCATSSGGRGGVTEAFFGQGTRLTVV.

The chain is built from TRBV7-9 and TRBJ1-2; possibly TRBD1 for D (6 bases). Trimming stripped 2 bases from V and 6 bases from J, with 13 bases between. CDR3 size: 14 residues. Germline assignment: CDR1 SEHNR and CDR2 FQNEAQ (reference sequence). CDR3 sequence reads: CASSLPQGMDGYTF. The CDR3 region has the DNA TGTGCCAGCAGCTTACCCCAGGGGATGGATGGCTACACCTTC. Combining the CDR3 with reference TRBV7-9 and TRBJ1-2 gives the whole variable domain DTGVSQNPRHKITKRGQNVTFRCDPISEHNRLYWYRQTLGQGPEFLTYFQNEAQLEKSRLLSDRFSAERPKGSFSTLEIQRTEQGDSAMYLCASSLPQGMDGYTFGSGTRLTVV.

In its sample, this clonotype was seen many times. V is TRBV7-3 and J is TRBJ2-5, with a weak D call TRBD1 (5 bases). Germline V gives CDR1 SGHTA, CDR2 FQGTGA. The CDR3 consists of 14 residues. V lost 5 bases, J lost 1 base, and 11 bases lay in between. CDR3 sequence: CASSTRQPQETQYF. In nucleotides, the CDR3 is TGTGCCAGCAGCACCCGACAGCCCCAAGAGACCCAGTACTTC.

As to this clonotype: The conserved phenylalanine or tryptophan is not found at the CDR3 terminus, so this likely reflects a read error. The V gene is TRBV25-1, the J gene TRBJ2-2; TRBD2 might be the D (6 bases). Trimming removed 7 bases from V and 4 bases from J, with 13 bases in between. CDR1 MGHDK and CDR2 SYGVNS come from the germline V gene. CDR3 size: 14 residues. The chain's CDR3 is CASNRDGSTGELFS. As DNA, the CDR3 is TGTGCCAGCAATCGGGACGGGAGCACCGGGGAGCTGTTTTCT.

The chain couples TRBV24-1 to TRBJ2-7; the match to TRBD1 covers 8 bases. Trimming at V came to 5 bases and at J to 1 base, leaving 9 bases not matched to a gene. The CDR3 spans 16 residues. Germline CDR1 is KGHDR and CDR2 is SFDVKD. CDR3 in DNA: TGTGCCACCAGTGCCGCGACCGGGACAGGTTCCTACGAGCAGTACTTC. The encoded protein is CATSAATGTGSYEQYF.

The rearrangement joins TRBV19 to TRBJ1-2; D gene unclear. Germline assignment: CDR1 LNHDA and CDR2 SQIVND (reference sequence). The length of the CDR3 is 14 residues. With 5 bases removed from V and 4 bases from J, the gap between germline ends came to 14 bases. CDR3 sequence: CASSPPRLPYGYTF. In DNA, the CDR3 is TGTGCCAGTAGTCCCCCCCGACTGCCCTATGGCTACACCTTC.

This clonotype appeared many times. This chain joins TRBV20-1 and TRBJ1-4, with a tentative D call TRBD1 (5 bases). The V and J ends lost 6 bases and 12 bases respectively, with 20 bases between them. This CDR3 contains 13 residues. Germline V gene data show CDR1 as DFQATT and CDR2 as SNEGSKA (reference sequence). The CDR3 spells CSAPSIAGGELFF. CDR3 nucleotides: TGCAGTGCCCCCTCCATTGCTGGGGGGGAACTGTTTTTT.

This clonotype was recorded only once. The rearrangement uses TRBV9 and TRBJ2-5, with 11 bases fitting TRBD2. Germline V gene data show CDR1 as SGDLS and CDR2 as YYNGEE. The CDR3 runs 15 residues. V shed 0 bases, J shed 2 bases, and the junction held 0 bases outside the gene matches. The CDR3 loop reads CASSVVAGGQETQYF. The CDR3 DNA reads TGTGCCAGCAGCGTAGTAGCGGGGGGGCAAGAGACCCAGTACTTC.

The count of this clonotype is one. At one end the junction does not follow the germline gene, possibly because of a read error. The chain uses TRBV7-1 and TRBJ2-1, with D possibly being TRBD1 or TRBD2 (8 bases each). TRBV7-1 is filed as an ORF, its function uncertain. CDR3 size: 18 residues. CDR3 amino acids: CASSSAPTGGTGLNEQLF. CDR3 coding DNA: TGTGCCAGCAGCTCCGCCCCCACGGGAGGGACAGGACTCAATGAGCAGCTCTTC.

The rearrangement links TRBV25-1 to TRBJ1-2; D call uncertain. V lost 8 bases, J lost 4 bases, and 17 bases lay in between. This CDR3 is built from 14 residues. CDR1 is MGHDK and CDR2 is SYGVNS in the germline V gene. CDR3 residues: CASSPGEVSYGYTF. CDR3 in DNA: TGTGCCAGCTCACCCGGGGAGGTCAGCTATGGCTACACCTTC.